Below are 26 T cell receptor beta chains sequenced from a single sample in a study of beta chain features in type 1 diabetes. General study points: Across all four CD4+ subsets, people with type 1 diabetes showed modestly shorter TCRB CDR3s.

Sequencing targeted expressed TCRB transcripts, as all isolated RNA had been reverse transcribed. TCRdb keeps only in-frame clones here, not all; method: immunoSEQ multiplex PCR. The profile shows a few hundred thousand clones, 16% of them singletons. No antigen has been identified for these receptors. Material for sequencing was naive CD4+ T cells from blood. These receptors were collected from a young man with type 1 diabetes.

The chain carries TRBV29-1 and TRBJ1-1, with D unclear. This CDR3 has 12 residues. Trimming shortened V by 3 bases and J by 0 bases, and 5 bases separated the two germline ends. CDR1 and CDR2 from the germline V gene are SQVTM and ANQGSEA. Here the CDR3 reads CSVDPLNTEAFF. The CDR3 bases are TGCAGCGTTGACCCTTTGAACACTGAAGCTTTCTTT.

This clone was seen only a few times. The rearrangement uses TRBV5-1 and TRBJ2-1; no definite D call. This CDR3 spans 12 amino acids. Trimming shortened V by 0 bases and J by 8 bases, and 6 bases separated the two germline ends. Germline values: CDR1 SGHRS, CDR2 YFSETQ. The chain's CDR3 is CASSLEGYEQFF. The CDR3 region has the DNA TGCGCCAGCAGCTTGGAGGGCTATGAGCAGTTCTTC.

The V call is TRBV28, the J call TRBJ2-7; 8 bases align to TRBD1. With V trimmed by 8 bases and J by 5 bases, 5 bases remained unmatched. The CDR3 contains 12 residues. Germline CDR1 reads MDHEN; CDR2 reads SYDVKM. The CDR3 DNA follows: TGTGCCAGCCTGAAACAGGGGGACGAGCAGTACTTC. Its protein product is CASLKQGDEQYF.

The chain joins TRBV29-1 to TRBJ2-5; D unresolved. The V gene lost 5 bases and the J gene lost 4 bases, with 20 bases spanning the gap. The CDR3 totals 15 residues. Germline CDR1 and CDR2: SQVTM and ANQGSEA. CDR3 sequence: CSVQGRRLGGETQYF. DNA for the CDR3: TGCAGCGTTCAAGGTCGGCGGCTAGGCGGAGAGACCCAGTACTTC. Looking up the rest from reference TRBV29-1 and TRBJ2-5 gives the full variable domain: SAVISQKPSRDICQRGTSLTIQCQVDSQVTMMFWYRQQPGQSLTLIATANQGSEATYESGFVIDKFPISRPNLTFSTLTVSNMSPEDSSIYLCSVQGRRLGGETQYFGPGTRLLVL.

This clone was recorded a few times. The chain uses TRBV4-1 and TRBJ2-3; perhaps TRBD1 as D (5 bases). Looked up from germline, CDR1 is MGHRA and CDR2 is YSYEKL. V lost 1 base to trimming and J lost 10 bases, with 12 bases between them. This CDR3 has 13 residues. This CDR3 is CASSQVRGGSQYF. The DNA of the CDR3 is TGCGCCAGCAGCCAAGTAAGGGGCGGCTCGCAGTATTTT.

The rearrangement uses TRBV10-3 and TRBJ1-1, with D unclear. Germline CDR1 is ENHRY and CDR2 is SYGVKD. The CDR3 spans 12 residues. The germline V and J ends were trimmed by 7 bases and 1 base, with 7 bases remaining between them. The CDR3 region has the DNA TGTGCCATCAAAATCCCGAACACTGAAGCTTTCTTT. This translates into CAIKIPNTEAFF.

This clone was counted a few times. V usage is TRBV29-1 and J usage is TRBJ1-5, with 7 bases aligning to TRBD1. V trimming: 7 bases; J trimming: 6 bases; junction bases outside the gene matches: 12. The CDR3 contains 14 residues. From germline, CDR1 is SQVTM and CDR2 ANQGSEA. This CDR3 reads CSAIDRDLGQPQHF. CDR3 DNA: TGCAGCGCGATTGACAGGGACCTTGGTCAGCCCCAGCATTTT. The whole variable domain, remainder taken from reference TRBV29-1 and TRBJ1-5, is SAVISQKPSRDICQRGTSLTIQCQVDSQVTMMFWYRQQPGQSLTLIATANQGSEATYESGFVIDKFPISRPNLTFSTLTVSNMSPEDSSIYLCSAIDRDLGQPQHFGDGTRLSIL.

This chain uses TRBV27 with TRBJ1-3; D remains unclear. The V end was cut by 5 bases, the J end by 0 bases, with 8 bases between. The CDR3 is 14 residues long. Germline CDR1 and CDR2: MNHEY and SMNVEV (reference sequence). The CDR3 is CASSPQSSGNTIYF. The CDR3 region has the DNA TGTGCCAGCAGTCCCCAGAGCTCTGGAAACACCATATATTTT.

V is TRBV7-9 and J is TRBJ2-1; D not resolved. CDR3 size: 15 residues. The V end was cut by 1 base, the J end by 5 bases, with 12 bases between. Germline assignment: CDR1 SEHNR and CDR2 FQNEAQ (reference sequence). The CDR3 coding sequence is TGTGCCAGCAGCTTAGGTGGGCTGGGCAACAATGAGCAGTTCTTC. Translated: CASSLGGLGNNEQFF.

This clone showed up just a few times. Other DNA sequences from this sample encode an identical CDR3 as well. The chain joins TRBV9 to TRBJ1-2, with TRBD1 as a possible D gene (5 bases). Trimming shortened V by 0 bases and J by 4 bases, and 7 bases separated the two germline ends. Per germline, CDR1 SGDLS and CDR2 YYNGEE. The CDR3 has 13 residues. CDR3 sequence: CASSVGQGYGYTF. The CDR3 DNA sequence: TGTGCCAGCAGCGTAGGGCAGGGCTATGGCTACACCTTC. Based on the CDR3 plus reference TRBV9 and TRBJ1-2, the full variable domain is DSGVTQTPKHLITATGQRVTLRCSPRSGDLSVYWYQQSLDQGLQFLIQYYNGEERAKGNILERFSAQQFPDLHSELNLSSLELGDSALYFCASSVGQGYGYTFGSGTRLTVV.

A few counts support this clone. The chain links TRBV30 to TRBJ2-3; D gene ambiguous. The CDR3 totals 15 residues. V was clipped by 5 bases and J by 1 base, with 16 bases between them. CDR1 is GTSNPN and CDR2 is SVGIG in the germline V gene (reference sequence). As DNA, the CDR3 is TGTGCCTGGGGGTCACTTGCCCCTGGCACAGATACGCAGTATTTT. Translating it yields CAWGSLAPGTDTQYF.

V gene TRBV29-1 combines with J gene TRBJ2-3; D unclear. Germline V CDR1 and CDR2: SQVTM, ANQGSEA. Between the trimmed V and J ends, which lost 0 bases and 4 bases, there was a span of 11 bases. The CDR3 consists of 14 residues. In DNA form, the CDR3 reads TGCAGCGTTGAAGATTTCATTTACCCAGATACGCAGTATTTT. Its translation: CSVEDFIYPDTQYF.

The DNA of the CDR3 is TGTGCCAGCAGTTTATTGATGGCAGGGAGGAATGAGCAGTTCTTC. Its protein product is CASSLLMAGRNEQFF. The rearrangement joins TRBV28 to TRBJ2-1, with D possibly TRBD2 on 6 matching bases. This CDR3 spans 15 amino acids. From germline, CDR1 is MDHEN and CDR2 SYDVKM. Trimming removed 1 base at V and 7 bases at J, with 14 bases between. The full variable domain, completed using reference TRBV28 and TRBJ2-1, is DVKVTQSSRYLVKRTGEKVFLECVQDMDHENMFWYRQDPGLGLRLIYFSYDVKMKEKGDIPEGYSVSREKKERFSLILESASTNQTSMYLCASSLLMAGRNEQFFGPGTRLTVL.

This clone was counted only a few times. V is TRBV30 and J is TRBJ2-7; D unclear. This CDR3 is built from 12 residues. Germline-derived CDR1 and CDR2 are GTSNPN and SVGIG (reference sequence). Trimming left V 0 bases short and J 6 bases short, with 9 bases between. The CDR3 loop is CAWSVQGGEQYF. DNA of the CDR3: TGTGCCTGGAGTGTGCAAGGTGGCGAGCAGTACTTC.

This clone was seen only a few times. Other DNA sequences of this sample code for an identical CDR3. This sequence joins TRBV7-2 and TRBJ2-5; D unresolved. The length of the CDR3 is 10 residues. Trimming stripped 1 base from V and 6 bases from J, with 0 bases between. Germline V gene sequence: CDR1 SGHTA, CDR2 FQGNSA. The CDR3 DNA follows: TGTGCCAGCAGCTTAGAGACCCAGTACTTC. Its translation is CASSLETQYF.

The chain recombines TRBV7-9 with TRBJ1-2; no reliable D call. CDR1 SEHNR and CDR2 FQNEAQ come from the germline V gene (reference sequence). The CDR3 is 11 residues long. Trimming shortened V by 2 bases and J by 7 bases, and 5 bases separated the two germline ends. CDR3 loop: CASSLSTGYTF. For the CDR3, the DNA is TGTGCCAGCAGCTTATCTACTGGCTACACCTTC.

This clone has only a few counts. The chain joins TRBV14 to TRBJ2-7; possibly TRBD2 for D (5 bases). Germline CDR1 SGHDN, CDR2 FVKESK. There are 15 residues in the CDR3. V was cut by 0 bases and J by 2 bases, with 11 bases left in between. CDR3: CASSQERTLAYEQYF. The DNA for the CDR3 is TGTGCCAGCAGCCAAGAGAGGACTTTGGCCTACGAGCAGTACTTC.

The V call is TRBV14, the J call TRBJ2-3; D may correspond to TRBD1 or TRBD2 (5 bases each). V shed 0 bases and J shed 8 bases, with 12 bases lying between them. This CDR3 has 14 residues. CDR1 is SGHDN and CDR2 is FVKESK in the germline V gene. This CDR3 reads CASSQDTTRGTQYF. The CDR3 nucleotides are TGTGCCAGCAGCCAAGACACTACTAGGGGTACGCAGTATTTT. Complete variable domain (other parts from reference TRBV14 and TRBJ2-3): EAGVTQFPSHSVIEKGQTVTLRCDPISGHDNLYWYRRVMGKEIKFLLHFVKESKQDESGMPNNRFLAERTGGTYSTLKVQPAELEDSGVYFCASSQDTTRGTQYFGPGTRLTVL.

There are a few counts of this clone. The chain uses TRBV7-9 and TRBJ1-5; D gene ambiguous. CDR1 SEHNR and CDR2 FQNEAQ come from the germline V gene (reference sequence). This CDR3 region has 16 residues. Trimming stripped 1 base from V and 2 bases from J, with 12 bases between. CDR3 amino acids: CASSLGTGSRNQPQHF. The CDR3 DNA reads TGTGCCAGCAGCTTAGGTACGGGCTCGCGCAATCAGCCCCAGCATTTT.

This clone was counted a few times. The rearrangement uses TRBV29-1 and TRBJ2-5; D gene uncertain. CDR1 and CDR2 from the germline V gene are SQVTM and ANQGSEA. The length of the CDR3 is 10 residues. Trimming removed 6 bases from V and 0 bases from J, with 2 bases in between. The CDR3 nucleotides are TGCAGCGTGTACCAAGAGACCCAGTACTTC. Translating it yields CSVYQETQYF.

This clone has a handful of counts. At one boundary the junction diverges from the germline segment, which might be a read error. This sequence joins TRBV30 and TRBJ2-7; perhaps TRBD2 as D (5 bases). The CDR3 totals 11 residues. Germline V CDR1 and CDR2: GTSNPN, SVGIG (reference sequence). CDR3 amino acids: CARRTTGEQYF. The CDR3 DNA sequence: TGTGCCCGGAGGACCACCGGCGAGCAGTACTTC.

The table lists this clone with a few counts. V is TRBV7-9 and J is TRBJ2-5; TRBD2 is a possible D gene (6 bases). Trimming pared 7 bases from V and 5 bases from J, leaving 20 bases between. Germline loops: CDR1 SEHNR, CDR2 FQNEAQ (reference sequence). This CDR3 spans 15 amino acids. The CDR3 DNA follows: TGTGCCAGCATCTCTTTCATCGGGAGCAGCGAGACCCAGTACTTC. It encodes CASISFIGSSETQYF.

Note on this clone: This same CDR3 is encoded by further DNA sequences in the sample. J is TRBJ2-7 and V is TRBV28; no reliable D call. The germline V gene has CDR1 MDHEN and CDR2 SYDVKM. V was pared by 3 bases and J by 3 bases, with 6 bases between. The CDR3 is 12 amino acids. The CDR3 loop reads CASSLKGYEQYF. DNA of the CDR3: TGTGCCAGCAGTTTGAAGGGCTACGAGCAGTACTTC.

This sequence joins TRBV4-1 and TRBJ2-1, with 10 nucleotides matching TRBD2. CDR3 size: 16 residues. Germline V lookup: CDR1 MGHRA, CDR2 YSYEKL. Trimming at V came to 4 bases and at J to 4 bases, leaving 7 bases not matched to a gene. CDR3 sequence (DNA): TGCGCCAGCAGCCCCCTACTAGCGGGAACGTACAATGAGCAGTTCTTC. Translated, it gives CASSPLLAGTYNEQFF.

This clone was seen a few times. The V gene is TRBV7-2, the J gene TRBJ2-1; the D is unclear. This CDR3 has 18 residues. V lost 0 bases and J 5 bases, leaving 20 bases between the germline ends. Germline-derived CDR1 and CDR2 are SGHTA and FQGNSA. CDR3 coding DNA: TGTGCCAGCAGCTTAGCGCTGTCCGCACCCGGCTCAGACAATGAGCAGTTCTTC. This sequence encodes CASSLALSAPGSDNEQFF.

The chain is built from TRBV4-2 and TRBJ1-2; D not certain. Germline CDR1 reads LGHNA; CDR2 reads YNFKEQ. Trimming left V 4 bases short and J 0 bases short, with 9 bases between. CDR3 length: 14 residues. DNA for the CDR3: TGTGCCAGCAGCCTCGGCCGGTCTAACTATGGCTACACCTTC. Translating gives CASSLGRSNYGYTF.